These T cell receptor beta chains were read from a single sample in a study. One entry per CDR3 protein results from TCRdb running MiXCR on the RT-PCR reads. This repertoire shows around 700,000 distinct CDR3 sequences, 14% found once; its top ten account for roughly 3.9%. The sample consisted of memory CD4+ T cells from blood. These receptors came from a female donor in good health, serving as a healthy control. The CDR3 runs from the conserved cysteine through the conserved F or W. Each record gives: D gene, CDR3 length, V gene, clone size, J gene, CDR3 DNA, CDR3 protein. D genes are given only for firm matches. Where a row states a size, it is once, few, many or the class of an expanded clone; other rows omit it.

D: NA; length: 14; V: TRBV7-2; size: NA; J: TRBJ1-5; DNA: TGTGCCAGCAGCTTTACAGGGATCAATCAGCCCCAGCATTTT; CDR3: CASSFTGINQPQHF
D: TRBD2; length: 13; V: TRBV19; size: NA; J: TRBJ2-3; DNA: TGTGCCAGTAGTGTCGGACTAGCGGGTTCCCCGTATTTT; CDR3: CASSVGLAGSPYF
D: TRBD1; length: 15; V: TRBV7-3; size: many; J: TRBJ2-2; DNA: TGTGCCAGCAGCACCCGACAGGGGGCCACCGGGGAGCTGTTTTTT; CDR3: CASSTRQGATGELFF
D: TRBD2; length: 18; V: TRBV6-2/TRBV6-3; size: NA; J: TRBJ2-1; DNA: TGTGCCAGCAGTCCTCGGGGAGCGGGAGGGTCCTCTAGAAATGAGCAGTTCTTC; CDR3: CASSPRGAGGSSRNEQFF
D: NA; length: 14; V: TRBV27; size: many; J: TRBJ2-5; DNA: TGTGCCAGCAGATTAACTGGAGGTCTTGAGACCCAGTACTTC; CDR3: CASRLTGGLETQYF
D: TRBD1; length: 12; V: TRBV18; size: few; J: TRBJ1-1; DNA: TGTGCCAGCTCATTACAGGGGCAAGCGGCTTTCTTT; CDR3: CASSLQGQAAFF
D: NA; length: 16; V: TRBV6-2/TRBV6-3; size: many; J: TRBJ2-7; DNA: TGTGCCAGCAGCCCCATGGCGGGAAGAGGGGACTACGAGCAGTACTTC; CDR3: CASSPMAGRGDYEQYF
D: TRBD1; length: 12; V: TRBV20-1; size: NA; J: TRBJ1-1; DNA: TGCAGTGCCGAGAGGGACAGGATTGAAGCTTTCTTT; CDR3: CSAERDRIEAFF
D: TRBD2; length: 16; V: TRBV24-1; size: NA; J: TRBJ2-5; DNA: TGTGCCACCAGTGATTTGCAGCTGGGGGGGCAAGAGACCCAGTACTTC; CDR3: CATSDLQLGGQETQYF
D: NA; length: 15; V: TRBV5-1; size: few; J: TRBJ2-1; DNA: TGCGCCAGCAGCTTGGTTAGTTGGAGCGGCAATGAGCAGTTCTTC; CDR3: CASSLVSWSGNEQFF